This T cell receptor beta chain appears in the sequencing data of a study of T-cell memory formation after mild COVID-19. About the research overall: Most TCR clusters belonged to a single donor. Study-wide points: There were some responding clones in pre-infection memory, which suggested that cross-reactive memory had joined.

V lost 6 bases and J lost 5, with 12 bases in between. The CDR3 extends over 13 amino acids. Each CDR3 protein is one row after TCRdb ran MiXCR on the 5' RACE reads. The sample has fewer than 60,000 distinct CDR3 sequences; around 12% are singletons. This clonotype was picked up many times. Its target is not known. The rearrangement joins TRBV12-3 or TRBV12-4 to TRBJ2-3; D unclear. The receptor was derived from a man aged 18 to 30 who had mild COVID-19 (a few samples of this study predate the infection). Cell type and time point are not known. Sequenced material: PBMCs or a T cell subset sorted from them (not recorded which). CDR3: CASSPVGGDTQYF. CDR3 bases: TGTGCCAGCAGCCCGGTGGGCGGAGATACGCAGTATTTT.